This T cell receptor (beta chain) appears in the sequencing data of a study of T cell repertoires in cytomegalovirus infection. Study summary: Both a matching HLA type and CMV infection were indicated by public TCR beta signatures. General study points: The ex vivo response was dominated by HLA-C-restricted CMV-specific TCR beta clonotypes.

A word on this clonotype: The antigen remains undetermined.

MiXCR, applied by TCRdb to the reads, yields one record per CDR3 protein. The table includes 900,000 to 950,000 distinct CDR3 sequences, less than 40% detected once. V lost 1 base and J 1 base, leaving 14 bases between the germline ends. CDR1 SGHRS and CDR2 YFSETQ come from the germline V gene. The CDR3 is 17 residues long. The sequence derives from a human donor in good health (CMV status not recorded). Some clones in this sample may be carry-over from other donors' samples. Sequences were derived from cultured CD8+ T cells from PBMCs, sampled from culture after CMV antigen stimulation. V usage is TRBV5-1 and J usage is TRBJ1-4, with D hard to call. CDR3 sequence (DNA): TGCGCCAGCAGCTTGATGGAGGGAGGAAGAACTAATGAAAAACTGTTTTTT. It translates to CASSLMEGGRTNEKLFF.